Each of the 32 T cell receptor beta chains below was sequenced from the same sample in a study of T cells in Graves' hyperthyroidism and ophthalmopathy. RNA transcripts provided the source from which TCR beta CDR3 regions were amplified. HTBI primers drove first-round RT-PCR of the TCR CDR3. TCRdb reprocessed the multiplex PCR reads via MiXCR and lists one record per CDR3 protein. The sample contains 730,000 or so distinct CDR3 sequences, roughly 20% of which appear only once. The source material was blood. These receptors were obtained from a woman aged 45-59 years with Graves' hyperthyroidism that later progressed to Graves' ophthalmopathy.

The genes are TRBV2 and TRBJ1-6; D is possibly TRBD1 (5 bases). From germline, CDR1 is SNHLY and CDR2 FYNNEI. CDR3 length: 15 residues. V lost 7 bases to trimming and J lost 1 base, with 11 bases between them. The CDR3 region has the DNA TGTGCCAGCATGGTAGAGGGGTCCTATAATTCACCCCTCCACTTT. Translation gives CASMVEGSYNSPLHF.

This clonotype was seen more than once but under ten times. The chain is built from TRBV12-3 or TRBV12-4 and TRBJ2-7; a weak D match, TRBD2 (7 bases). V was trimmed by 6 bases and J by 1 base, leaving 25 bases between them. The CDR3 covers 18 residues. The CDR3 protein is CASSTRGGASTPSYEQYF. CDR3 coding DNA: TGTGCCAGCAGCACCCGAGGGGGGGCTTCTACCCCATCCTACGAGCAGTACTTC.

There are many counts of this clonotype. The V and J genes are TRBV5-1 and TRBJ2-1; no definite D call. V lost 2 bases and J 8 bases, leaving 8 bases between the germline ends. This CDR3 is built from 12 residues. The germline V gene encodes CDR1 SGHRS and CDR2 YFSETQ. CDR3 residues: CASSFLGDEQFF. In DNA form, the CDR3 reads TGCGCCAGCAGCTTCCTGGGCGATGAGCAGTTCTTC.

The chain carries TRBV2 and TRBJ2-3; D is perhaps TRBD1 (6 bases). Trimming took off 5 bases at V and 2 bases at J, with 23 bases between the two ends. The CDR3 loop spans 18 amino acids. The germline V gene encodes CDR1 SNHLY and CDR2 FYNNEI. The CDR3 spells CASSLIGGGIAPTDTQYF. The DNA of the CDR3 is TGTGCCAGCAGTTTAATAGGGGGTGGCATTGCTCCCACAGATACGCAGTATTTT.

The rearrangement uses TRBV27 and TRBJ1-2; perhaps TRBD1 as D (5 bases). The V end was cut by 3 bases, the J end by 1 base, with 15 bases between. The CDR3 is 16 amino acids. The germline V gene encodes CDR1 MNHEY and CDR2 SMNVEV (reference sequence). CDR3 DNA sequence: TGTGCCAGCAGTTTTCACGGGACGGTGGATAACTATGGCTACACCTTC. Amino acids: CASSFHGTVDNYGYTF.

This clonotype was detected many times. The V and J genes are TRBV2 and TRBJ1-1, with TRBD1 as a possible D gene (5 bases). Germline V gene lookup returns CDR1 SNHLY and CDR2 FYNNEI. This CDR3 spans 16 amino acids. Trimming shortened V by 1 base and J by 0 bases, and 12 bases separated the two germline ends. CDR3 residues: CASSEGQNLMNTEAFF. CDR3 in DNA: TGTGCCAGCAGTGAAGGACAGAACCTCATGAACACTGAAGCTTTCTTT.

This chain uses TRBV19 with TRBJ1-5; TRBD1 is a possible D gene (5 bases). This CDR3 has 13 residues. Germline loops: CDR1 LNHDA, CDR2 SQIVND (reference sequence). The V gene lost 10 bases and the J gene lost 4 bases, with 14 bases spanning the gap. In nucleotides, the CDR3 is TGTGCCACCTCCGACAGCAGAAATCAGCCCCAGCATTTT. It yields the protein CATSDSRNQPQHF.

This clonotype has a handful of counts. The CDR3 region is CASSLLPLNTEAFF. Written as DNA, the CDR3 is TGTGCCAGCAGCCTTCTTCCCTTGAACACTGAAGCTTTCTTT. The chain is built from TRBV7-9 and TRBJ1-1; D is unclear. The CDR3 runs to 14 residues. Germline CDR1 is SEHNR and CDR2 is FQNEAQ (reference sequence). V was trimmed by 5 bases and J by 0 bases, leaving 10 bases between them.

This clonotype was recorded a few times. CDR3 amino acids: CASSSQGRMNTEAFF. Written as DNA, the CDR3 is TGTGCCAGCTCATCACAGGGGCGGATGAACACTGAAGCTTTCTTT. The V gene is TRBV18, the J gene TRBJ1-1, with 7 bases fitting TRBD1. V trimming: 5 bases; J trimming: 0 bases; junction bases outside the gene matches: 6. The CDR3 covers 15 residues. From germline, CDR1 is KGHSH and CDR2 LQKENI.

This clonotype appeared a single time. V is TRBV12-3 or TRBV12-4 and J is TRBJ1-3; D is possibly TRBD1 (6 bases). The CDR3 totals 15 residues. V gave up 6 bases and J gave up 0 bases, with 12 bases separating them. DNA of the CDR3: TGTGCCAGCAGACCCACAGGGTACTCTGGAAACACCATATATTTT. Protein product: CASRPTGYSGNTIYF.

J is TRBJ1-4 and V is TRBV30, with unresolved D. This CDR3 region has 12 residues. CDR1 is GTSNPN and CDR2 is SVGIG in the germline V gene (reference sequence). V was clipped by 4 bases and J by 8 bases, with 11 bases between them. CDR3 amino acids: CAWNFYREKLFF. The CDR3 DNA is TGTGCCTGGAATTTTTATAGGGAAAAACTGTTTTTT.

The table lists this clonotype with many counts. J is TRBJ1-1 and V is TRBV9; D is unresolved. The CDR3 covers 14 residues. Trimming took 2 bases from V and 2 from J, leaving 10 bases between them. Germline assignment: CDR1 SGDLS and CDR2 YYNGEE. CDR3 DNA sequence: TGTGCCAGCAGCGTTCGTGATGGAAACACTGAAGCTTTCTTT. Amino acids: CASSVRDGNTEAFF.

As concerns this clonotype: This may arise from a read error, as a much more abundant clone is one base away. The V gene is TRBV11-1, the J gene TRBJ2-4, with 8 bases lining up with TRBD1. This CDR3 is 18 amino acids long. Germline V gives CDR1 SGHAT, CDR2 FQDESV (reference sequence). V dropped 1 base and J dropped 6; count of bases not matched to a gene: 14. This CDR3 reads CASSLGVVDRGLRNIQYF. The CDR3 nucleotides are TGTGCCAGCAGCTTAGGAGTGGTTGACAGGGGCCTCAGAAACATTCAGTACTTC.

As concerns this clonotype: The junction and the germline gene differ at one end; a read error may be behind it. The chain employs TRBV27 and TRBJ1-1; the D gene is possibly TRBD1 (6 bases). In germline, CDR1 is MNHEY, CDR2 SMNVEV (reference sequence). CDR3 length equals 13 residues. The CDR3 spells CASSFLGDTEASF. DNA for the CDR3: TGTGCCAGCAGTTTTTTGGGGGACACTGAAGCTTCCTTT.

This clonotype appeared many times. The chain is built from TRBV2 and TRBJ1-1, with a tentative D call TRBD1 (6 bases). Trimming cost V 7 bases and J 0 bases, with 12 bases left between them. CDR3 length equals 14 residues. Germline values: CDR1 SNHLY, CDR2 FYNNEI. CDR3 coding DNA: TGTGCCAGCACTGAGGACAGCGTGAACACTGAAGCTTTCTTT. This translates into CASTEDSVNTEAFF.

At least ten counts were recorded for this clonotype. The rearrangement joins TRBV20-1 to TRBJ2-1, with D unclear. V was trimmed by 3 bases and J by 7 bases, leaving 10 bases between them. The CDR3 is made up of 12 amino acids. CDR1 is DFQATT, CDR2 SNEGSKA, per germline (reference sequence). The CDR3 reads CSASATRNEQFF. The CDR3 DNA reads TGCAGTGCTAGCGCCACCCGGAATGAGCAGTTCTTC.

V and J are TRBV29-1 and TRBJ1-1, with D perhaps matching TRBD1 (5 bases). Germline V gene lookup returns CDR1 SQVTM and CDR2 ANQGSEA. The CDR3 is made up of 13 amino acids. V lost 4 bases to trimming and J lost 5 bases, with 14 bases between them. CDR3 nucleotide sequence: TGCAGCGTTGCGGCCAGGGAAGGGACTGAAGCTTTCTTT. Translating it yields CSVAAREGTEAFF.

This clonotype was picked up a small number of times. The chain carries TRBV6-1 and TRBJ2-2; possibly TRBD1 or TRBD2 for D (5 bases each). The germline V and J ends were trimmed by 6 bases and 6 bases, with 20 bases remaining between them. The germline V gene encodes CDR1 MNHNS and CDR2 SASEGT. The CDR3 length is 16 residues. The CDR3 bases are TGTGCCAGCAGCCTACAAGGATGGGGGAAGGCCGGGGAGCTGTTTTTT. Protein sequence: CASSLQGWGKAGELFF.

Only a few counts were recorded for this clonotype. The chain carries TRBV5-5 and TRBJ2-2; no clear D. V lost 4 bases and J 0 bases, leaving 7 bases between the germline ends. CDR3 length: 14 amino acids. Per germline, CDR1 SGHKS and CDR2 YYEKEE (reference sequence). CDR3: CASSPPPNTGELFF. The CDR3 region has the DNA TGTGCCAGCAGCCCGCCCCCGAACACCGGGGAGCTGTTTTTT.

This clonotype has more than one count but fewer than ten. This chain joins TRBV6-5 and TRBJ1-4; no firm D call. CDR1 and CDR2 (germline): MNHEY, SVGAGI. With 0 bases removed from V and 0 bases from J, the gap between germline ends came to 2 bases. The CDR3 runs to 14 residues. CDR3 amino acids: CASSYSTTNEKLFF. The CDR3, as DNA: TGTGCCAGCAGTTACTCGACAACTAATGAAAAACTGTTTTTT.

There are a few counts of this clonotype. The CDR3 DNA follows: TGCAGTGCTAGAGCGGAGGGGGCGCGCACTGAAGCTTTCTTT. It codes for CSARAEGARTEAFF. The chain has TRBV20-1 and TRBJ1-1, with TRBD1 matching 7 bases. The CDR3 runs to 14 residues. Germline CDR1 and CDR2: DFQATT and SNEGSKA (reference sequence). Losses at the gene ends were 1 base for V and 4 bases for J; bases not matched to a gene: 6.

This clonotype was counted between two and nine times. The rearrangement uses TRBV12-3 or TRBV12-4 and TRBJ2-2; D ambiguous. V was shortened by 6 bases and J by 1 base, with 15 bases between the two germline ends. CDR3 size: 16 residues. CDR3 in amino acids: CASSPNRQENTGELFF. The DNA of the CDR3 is TGTGCCAGCAGCCCGAATCGGCAGGAGAACACCGGGGAGCTGTTTTTT.

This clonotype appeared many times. In nucleotides, the CDR3 is TGCGCCAGCAGCTTGACGGACGGACAGAACACTGAAGCTTTCTTT. Residues: CASSLTDGQNTEAFF. The chain joins TRBV5-1 to TRBJ1-1; weak D call: TRBD1 (5 bases). The CDR3 is 15 residues long. V was clipped by 1 base and J by 1 base, with 11 bases between them. Germline V gene sequence: CDR1 SGHRS, CDR2 YFSETQ.

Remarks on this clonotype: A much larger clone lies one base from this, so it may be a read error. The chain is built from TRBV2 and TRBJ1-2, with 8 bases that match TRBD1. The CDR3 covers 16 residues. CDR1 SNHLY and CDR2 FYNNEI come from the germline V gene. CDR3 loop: CASSLRGQGVFYGCTF. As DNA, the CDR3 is TGTGCCAGCAGTTTACGCGGACAGGGCGTTTTCTATGGCTGCACCTTC.

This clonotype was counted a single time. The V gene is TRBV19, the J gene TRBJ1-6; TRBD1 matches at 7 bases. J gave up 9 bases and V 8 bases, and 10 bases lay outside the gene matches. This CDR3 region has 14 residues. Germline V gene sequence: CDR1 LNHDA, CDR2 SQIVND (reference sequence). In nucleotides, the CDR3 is TGTGCCAGTTCGGGACGGGACAGATTTTCACCCCTCCACTTT. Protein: CASSGRDRFSPLHF.

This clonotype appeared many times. The CDR3 sequence: CASSRRVANTGELFF. The CDR3 DNA is TGTGCCAGCAGCCGTAGAGTGGCGAACACCGGGGAGCTGTTTTTT. The rearrangement uses TRBV11-1 and TRBJ2-2, with no clear D. Germline values: CDR1 SGHAT, CDR2 FQDESV (reference sequence). The ends were cut back, 5 bases at V and 0 bases at J, with 10 bases in the middle. This CDR3 is built from 15 residues.

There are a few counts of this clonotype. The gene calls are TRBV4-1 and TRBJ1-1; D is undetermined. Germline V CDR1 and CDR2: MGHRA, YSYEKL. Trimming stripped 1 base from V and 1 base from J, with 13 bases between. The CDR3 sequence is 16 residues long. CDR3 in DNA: TGCGCCAGCAGCCAAGGTTGGGCCCGGAAGAACACTGAAGCTTTCTTT. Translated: CASSQGWARKNTEAFF.

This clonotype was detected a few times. The CDR3: CASSLGVEETQYF. The CDR3 region has the DNA TGCGCCAGCAGCTTAGGTGTAGAGGAGACCCAGTACTTC. This rearrangement joins TRBV5-1 to TRBJ2-5; D is unresolved. The germline CDR1 and CDR2 sequences are SGHRS and YFSETQ. CDR3 size: 13 residues. V was clipped by 2 bases and J by 5 bases, with 10 bases between them.

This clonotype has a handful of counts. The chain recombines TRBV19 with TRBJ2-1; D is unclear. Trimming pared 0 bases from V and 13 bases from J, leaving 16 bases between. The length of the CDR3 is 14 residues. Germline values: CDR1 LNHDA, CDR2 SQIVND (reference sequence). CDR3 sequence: CASSIDLGSVGQFF. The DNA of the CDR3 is TGTGCCAGTAGTATAGATCTAGGATCGGTGGGACAGTTCTTC. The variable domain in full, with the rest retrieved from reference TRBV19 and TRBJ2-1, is DGGITQSPKYLFRKEGQNVTLSCEQNLNHDAMYWYRQDPGQGLRLIYYSQIVNDFQKGDIAEGYSVSREKKESFPLTVTSAQKNPTAFYLCASSIDLGSVGQFFGPGTRLTVL.

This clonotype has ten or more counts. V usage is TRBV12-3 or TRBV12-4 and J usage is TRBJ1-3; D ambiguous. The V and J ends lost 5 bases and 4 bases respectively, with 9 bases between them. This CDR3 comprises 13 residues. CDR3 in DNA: TGTGCCAGCAGTCCGTCAGCGGGAAACACCATATATTTT. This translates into CASSPSAGNTIYF.

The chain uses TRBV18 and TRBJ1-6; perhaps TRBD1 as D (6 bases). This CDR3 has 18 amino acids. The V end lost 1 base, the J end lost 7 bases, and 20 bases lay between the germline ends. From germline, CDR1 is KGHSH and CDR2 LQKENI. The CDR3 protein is CASSPRSGGGHPNSPLHF. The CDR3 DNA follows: TGTGCCAGCTCACCACGCTCCGGGGGCGGACACCCCAATTCACCCCTCCACTTT.

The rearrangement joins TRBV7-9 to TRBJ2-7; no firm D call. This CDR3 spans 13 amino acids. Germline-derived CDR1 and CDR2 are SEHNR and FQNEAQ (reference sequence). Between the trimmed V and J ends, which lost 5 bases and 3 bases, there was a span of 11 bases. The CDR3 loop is CASSPRVGYEQYF. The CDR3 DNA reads TGTGCCAGCAGCCCCCGGGTGGGCTACGAGCAGTACTTC.